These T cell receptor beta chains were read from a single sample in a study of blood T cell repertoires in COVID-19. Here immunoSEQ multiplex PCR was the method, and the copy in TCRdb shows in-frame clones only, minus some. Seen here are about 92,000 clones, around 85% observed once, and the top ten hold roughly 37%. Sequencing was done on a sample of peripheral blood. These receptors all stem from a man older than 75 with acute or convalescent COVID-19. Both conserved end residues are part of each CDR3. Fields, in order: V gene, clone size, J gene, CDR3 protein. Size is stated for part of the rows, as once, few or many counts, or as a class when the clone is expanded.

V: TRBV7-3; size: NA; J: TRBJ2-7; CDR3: CASSFLSGNDAYEQYF
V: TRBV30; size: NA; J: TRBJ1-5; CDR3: CAWRREFNQPQHF
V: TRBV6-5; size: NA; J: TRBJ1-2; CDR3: CASSYPPRQTYYGYTF
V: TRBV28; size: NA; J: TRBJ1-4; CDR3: CAISQGPANEKLFF
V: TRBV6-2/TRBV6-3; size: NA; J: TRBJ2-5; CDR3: CASSYSLASGETQYF
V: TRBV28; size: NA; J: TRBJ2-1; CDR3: CASSSHSTGYNYNEQFF
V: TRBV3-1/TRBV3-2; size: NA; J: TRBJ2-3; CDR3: CASSLWTGSSDTQYF
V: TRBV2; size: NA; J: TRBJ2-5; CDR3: CASSEPFAETQYF
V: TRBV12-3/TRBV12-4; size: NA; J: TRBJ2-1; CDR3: CASSLVPGSEEFF
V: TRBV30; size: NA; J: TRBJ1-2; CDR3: CAWVRRGNMYGYTF
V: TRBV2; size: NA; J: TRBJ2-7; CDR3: CASSSGTSEYEQYF
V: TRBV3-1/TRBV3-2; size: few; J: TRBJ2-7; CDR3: CASSQGGGGNGEQYF
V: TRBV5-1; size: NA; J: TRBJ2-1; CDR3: CASSKGDNNEQFF
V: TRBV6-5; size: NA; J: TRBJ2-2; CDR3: CASGRWGGRTGELFF
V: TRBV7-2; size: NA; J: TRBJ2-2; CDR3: CASSLPSGGWGTGELFF
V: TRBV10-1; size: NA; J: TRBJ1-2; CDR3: CASIEAAIYNYGYTF
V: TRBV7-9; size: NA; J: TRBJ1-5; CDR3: CASSHRGQPQHF
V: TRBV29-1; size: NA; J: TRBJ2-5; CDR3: CSVDIQGRGQETQYF
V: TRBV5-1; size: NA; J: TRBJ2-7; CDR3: CASSLAGGSRSYEQYF
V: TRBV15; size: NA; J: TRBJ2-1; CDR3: CATSRDEPGLAVNEQFF
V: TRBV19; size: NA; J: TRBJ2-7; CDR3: CASSIQGVGEQYF
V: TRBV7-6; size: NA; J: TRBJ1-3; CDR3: CASSPGPPVNGVSGNTIYF
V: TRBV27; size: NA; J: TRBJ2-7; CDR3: CASSLRGKPYEQYF
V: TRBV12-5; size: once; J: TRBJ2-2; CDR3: CASGSNTGELFF
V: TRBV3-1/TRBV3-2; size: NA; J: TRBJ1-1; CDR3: CASRQTTGGTEAFF
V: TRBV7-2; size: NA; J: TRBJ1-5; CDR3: CASSLGAQPQHF
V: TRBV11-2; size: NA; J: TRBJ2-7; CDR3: CASSLAQRDLELYEQYF
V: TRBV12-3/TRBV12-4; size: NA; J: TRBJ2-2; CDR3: CASSPLAGGELFF